This T cell receptor (beta chain) was sequenced for a study of regulatory T cells in long-lasting Graves disease. Time point: persistent/refractory GD, antithyroid drugs over 5 years with positive TRAb. With RNA extracted from PBMCs as input, the TCR library was made. This CDR3 is built from 14 residues. V was clipped by 2 bases and J by 1 base; unmatched bases: 2. CDR1 is SGHRS, CDR2 YFSETQ, per germline. Arm-PCR of CDR3 regions and iRepertoire HTBI primers were used to build TCR beta libraries. TCRdb re-called the multiplex PCR reads with MiXCR, one entry per CDR3 protein. The repertoire includes around 400,000 distinct CDR3 sequences, about 25% of them detected once, and roughly a quarter sits in the top ten.

The V call is TRBV5-1, the J call TRBJ2-5, with TRBD1 matching over 7 bases. Sequenced material: peripheral blood mononuclear cells (PBMCs), taken when the disease was refractory, from a patient treated with antithyroid drugs. This receptor was taken from a female donor with Graves disease. This CDR3 is CASSLQGSQETQYF. CDR3 DNA sequence: TGCGCCAGCAGCTTACAGGGGTCCCAAGAGACCCAGTACTTC.